Here is one T cell receptor beta chain with its context. Its antigen remains unknown. TCRdb keeps only in-frame clones here, not all; method: immunoSEQ multiplex PCR. Of around 59,000 clones listed, roughly three quarters are singletons. In the ViraFEST assay, antigen-specific CD4+ clonotypes were identified by expansion after peptide-pool stimulation. At the end of nine to ten days of culture, CD4+ T cells were isolated. All study participants received two doses of BNT162b2 or mRNA-1273 vaccine. PBMC cultures contained about 2 million cells per well, approximately 9.2 IU/ml IL-2 and around 9.4 ug/ml peptides. This sample was included in a study of vaccination effects on CD4 cells after COVID-19. Overall study: Post-vaccine draws lagged the second dose by a median of 72 days.

Overall study results and limits: Marked clonal contraction of both clone types appeared late after vaccination. Common cold coronaviruses were cross-recognized by only 1 of 255 vaccine-induced clones in healthy vaccinees.

Per germline, CDR1 KGHSH and CDR2 LQKENI. V was shortened by 5 bases and J by 1 base, with 8 bases between the two germline ends. The CDR3 covers 13 residues. The chain recombines TRBV18 with TRBJ1-1, with D possibly TRBD1 on 5 matching bases. This TCR derives from a human donor who received a COVID-19 vaccine. Sequenced material: CD4+ T cells from PBMCs cultured with HCoV-OC43 spike peptides, taken after COVID-19 vaccination. The subset was: HCoV-OC43 spike overlapping peptide pool stimulation. Here the CDR3 reads CASSTTENTEAFF. The CDR3 nucleotides are TGTGCCAGCTCAACGACAGAGAACACTGAAGCTTTCTTT.